The subject of this entry is one TCR beta chain. Germline CDR1 reads MNHEY; CDR2 reads SMNVEV (reference sequence). The CDR3 has 14 residues. The V end was cut by 5 bases, the J end by 1 base, with 8 bases between. This entry belongs to a study of PD-1 blockade in classical Hodgkin lymphoma. Noted time point: newly diagnosed, previously untreated cHL patient sample. Clones were sequenced by immunoSEQ multiplex PCR, and TCRdb holds only the in-frame ones, with some missing. The table includes 15,000 to 20,000 clones, approximately 92% detected once. The TCR was taken from a human donor with classical Hodgkin lymphoma. The sequenced sample was peripheral blood mononuclear cells (PBMCs). The chain has TRBV27 and TRBJ1-4; a possible D gene is TRBD1 (5 bases). The CDR3 coding sequence is TGTGCCAGCAGTCATGGACAAACTAATGAAAAACTGTTTTTT. This encodes CASSHGQTNEKLFF.